The rows below give T cell receptor beta chains drawn from one sample of a study of blood T cell repertoires in COVID-19. The assay was immunoSEQ multiplex PCR, and TCRdb's table has in-frame clones only and misses some. Of fewer than 250,000 clones in the sample, around 82% are singletons; the top ten hold roughly 17%. What was sequenced was PBMCs or T cells enriched from blood (not recorded which). The receptors derive from a woman between 50 and 59 years old with acute COVID-19. Each CDR3 is given with its conserved first and last residue. D genes are given only for firm matches. Part of the rows lack a size; the others show once, few, many or a class for expanded clones.

V	D	J	size	DNA	CDR3
TRBV12-3/TRBV12-4	NA	TRBJ1-2	NA	TGTGCCAGCAGTTGGGGGGGAGAAGGCTACACCTTC	CASSWGGEGYTF
TRBV7-9	TRBD1	TRBJ1-5	NA	TGTGCCAGCAGCCGGGGACAGGAAAGTCAGCCCCAGCATTTT	CASSRGQESQPQHF
TRBV6-1	TRBD1	TRBJ1-2	NA	TGTGCCAGCAGTGAAGGGGACAGGACTAACTATGGCTACACCTTC	CASSEGDRTNYGYTF
TRBV7-2	NA	TRBJ1-2	once	TGTGCCAGCAGCTTAGGACTGAACTATGGCTACACCTTC	CASSLGLNYGYTF
TRBV4-1	TRBD1	TRBJ1-6	few	TGCGCCAGCACCGACAGGGCGACCTCACCCCTCCACTTT	CASTDRATSPLHF
TRBV7-9	NA	TRBJ1-1	NA	TGTGCCAGCAGCGCGGACGTGAGGGCAGCTGAAGCTTTCTTT	CASSADVRAAEAFF
TRBV7-9	NA	TRBJ1-6	NA	TGTGCCAGCAGCTCAGGTCCGGCCGAGTCACCCCTCCACTTT	CASSSGPAESPLHF
TRBV16	NA	TRBJ1-1	NA	TGTGCCAGCAGCCTGCGAAAGAACACTGAAGCTTTCTTT	CASSLRKNTEAFF
TRBV7-8	TRBD1	TRBJ2-3	NA	TGTGCCAGCAGCTTGGGGACAGGATCCTCCACAGATACGCAGTATTTT	CASSLGTGSSTDTQYF
TRBV28	TRBD1	TRBJ2-2	once	TGTGCCAGCAGTTTTGAGACAGGGGGCGTTCTCGCGAACACCGGGGAGCTGTTTTTT	CASSFETGGVLANTGELFF
TRBV2	TRBD1	TRBJ2-5	NA	TGTGCCAGCAGGGGACAGGGAACAGAGACCCAGTACTTC	CASRGQGTETQYF
TRBV6-6	TRBD2	TRBJ2-5	NA	TGTGCCAGCAGTTACTCGACCACTAGCGGGGGAGAGACCCAGTACTTC	CASSYSTTSGGETQYF
TRBV9	NA	TRBJ1-6	once	TGTGCCAGCAGCGTAAGCGACAGATATAATTCACCCCTCCACTTT	CASSVSDRYNSPLHF
TRBV7-9	TRBD1	TRBJ1-5	NA	TGTGCCAGCAGCTCTCCAGGGGGTCAGCCCCAGCATTTT	CASSSPGGQPQHF
TRBV6-5	NA	TRBJ1-6	NA	TGTGCCAGCATGGATAAACGGGGTTCACCCCTCCACTTT	CASMDKRGSPLHF
TRBV14	NA	TRBJ2-5	NA	TGTGCCAGCAGCCAAGAGGGCAGGGGAGCTAAACGGGAGACCCAGTACTTC	CASSQEGRGAKRETQYF
TRBV4-1	NA	TRBJ2-3	NA	TGCGCCAGCAGCAGTATACGGGATACGCAGTATTTT	CASSSIRDTQYF
TRBV9	TRBD1	TRBJ1-6	NA	TGTGCCAGCAGCGAGCAGGGGGCACCCTATAATTCACCCCTCCACTTT	CASSEQGAPYNSPLHF
TRBV11-2	NA	TRBJ1-6	NA	TGTGCCAGCAGGAAAGTGACAGGAGGCATCAATTCACCCCTCCACTTT	CASRKVTGGINSPLHF
TRBV28	NA	TRBJ1-4	NA	TGTGCCAGCATCACCGCAGGCCCTCCTAATGAAAAACTGTTTTTT	CASITAGPPNEKLFF
TRBV7-9	NA	TRBJ1-1	NA	TGTGCCAGCAGCTTAGCGGGGCCCCCGAACACTGAAGCTTTCTTT	CASSLAGPPNTEAFF
TRBV6-5	TRBD2	TRBJ2-5	NA	TGTGCCAGCAGTTACGGAGTAGCGGGGATCCAAGAGACCCAGTACTTC	CASSYGVAGIQETQYF
TRBV5-1	TRBD2	TRBJ2-5	NA	TGCGCCAGCAGCTTGTCGTCTAGCGGCCTACAAGAGACCCAGTACTTC	CASSLSSSGLQETQYF
TRBV28	TRBD1	TRBJ1-5	NA	TGTGCCAGCAGTACCTCGACAGGGAGCAATCAGCCCCAGCATTTT	CASSTSTGSNQPQHF
TRBV9	TRBD1	TRBJ1-1	NA	TGTGCCAGCAGCGTAGGATGGGGACACAGGGGCGTCGGAGACACTGAAGCTTTCTTT	CASSVGWGHRGVGDTEAFF
TRBV6-5	TRBD1	TRBJ1-1	few	TGTGCCAGCAGTTACTCGACCCTGACAGGGTACACTGAAGCTTTCTTT	CASSYSTLTGYTEAFF
TRBV27	NA	TRBJ2-1	NA	TGTGCCAGCAGTCCCAGGGTAATAAATGAGCAGTTCTTC	CASSPRVINEQFF
TRBV30	TRBD2	TRBJ2-1	few	TGTGCCTGGAGTTGGGCGGGGGGTGCCTACAATGAGCAGTTCTTC	CAWSWAGGAYNEQFF
TRBV5-4	TRBD1	TRBJ1-2	NA	TGTGCCACCACAGGGGGTACTAACTATGGCTACACCTTC	CATTGGTNYGYTF
TRBV27	NA	TRBJ2-3	few	TGTGCCAGCAGTTTAATGACTGGCACAGATACGCAGTATTTT	CASSLMTGTDTQYF
TRBV5-1	TRBD1	TRBJ1-2	few	TGCGCCAGCAGCTTGAAGGGGACAGGGAGTGGCTACACCTTC	CASSLKGTGSGYTF
TRBV28	NA	TRBJ1-5	NA	TGTGCCAGCAGTCCAGCGTTGGGGGGACGGCGGGAAAATCAGCCCCAGCATTTT	CASSPALGGRRENQPQHF
TRBV4-1	NA	TRBJ2-5	NA	TGCGCCAGCAGCCATGACAGGATTCTGGAGACCCAGTACTTC	CASSHDRILETQYF
TRBV9	NA	TRBJ1-6	NA	TGTGCCAGCAGCGGAGGCGAAAGCTCCTATAATTCACCCCTCCACTTT	CASSGGESSYNSPLHF
TRBV10-3	NA	TRBJ1-1	NA	TGTGCCATCAGTTTCGACAAGTTTTCTGAAGCTTTCTTT	CAISFDKFSEAFF
TRBV3-1/TRBV3-2	NA	TRBJ1-4	NA	TGTGCCAGCAGCCACAGGCCTCGGAATGAAAAACTGTTTTTT	CASSHRPRNEKLFF
TRBV28	NA	TRBJ1-3	NA	TGTGCCAGCGACGGGCGGGACTCTGGAAACACCATATATTTT	CASDGRDSGNTIYF
TRBV6-5	NA	TRBJ2-3	few	TGTGCCAGCAGCCTCCGACTAGGGTTTGCGTATTTT	CASSLRLGFAYF
TRBV5-5	TRBD1	TRBJ1-2	NA	TGTGCCAGCAGCTTGGCAGTGACCGGGACAGGGAGTAACTATGGCTACACCTTC	CASSLAVTGTGSNYGYTF
TRBV5-4	NA	TRBJ1-1	NA	TGTGCCAGCAGCTTGCCGGGGAGGAACACTGAAGCTTTCTTT	CASSLPGRNTEAFF
TRBV18	NA	TRBJ2-5	NA	TGTGCCAGCTCACCGTCTAGCTGGGAGACCCAGTACTTC	CASSPSSWETQYF
TRBV2	NA	TRBJ1-5	NA	TGTGCCAGCAGTGAAGCGAGAGGGGGAGATCAGCCCCAGCATTTT	CASSEARGGDQPQHF
TRBV6-2/TRBV6-3	TRBD2	TRBJ2-2	NA	TGTGCCAGCAGTAAAAGGACTAGCGGGGGGGCTTCGCCAGGGGAGCTGTTTTTT	CASSKRTSGGASPGELFF
TRBV5-1	TRBD2	TRBJ2-1	NA	TGCGCCAGCAGCTCGACTAGCGGGGGCTACAATGAGCAGTTCTTC	CASSSTSGGYNEQFF
TRBV5-6	TRBD2	TRBJ2-5	NA	TGTGCCAGCAGCCCCCCCCGCCGTTCTAGCGGAGAGACCCAGTACTTC	CASSPPRRSSGETQYF
TRBV6-5	TRBD2	TRBJ2-3	NA	TGTGCCAGCAGTTCGGCGGGGGGTTCAGATACGCAGTATTTT	CASSSAGGSDTQYF